These 19 T cell receptor beta chains were sequenced from one sample in a study of lymphopenia after photon versus proton radiotherapy. Data came from immunoSEQ multiplex PCR; TCRdb stores just in-frame clones and leaves some out. In the table there are approximately 21,000 clones, about 85% of which are singletons. This sample comprised peripheral blood, obtained from a patient treated with photon-based radiotherapy. The receptors were sampled from a man aged 55 to 70 with pancreatic cancer.

The chain recombines TRBV4-2 with TRBJ2-3; the D gene could be TRBD1 or TRBD2 (7 bases each). V was trimmed by 0 bases and J by 4 bases, leaving 29 bases between them. CDR1 LGHNA and CDR2 YNFKEQ come from the germline V gene. The CDR3 length is 21 residues. The CDR3 reads CASSQDSVWTSRGLGADTQYF. In nucleotides, the CDR3 is TGTGCCAGCAGCCAAGATAGCGTGTGGACTAGTAGGGGGCTGGGGGCAGATACGCAGTATTTT.

This clone was recorded once. This chain uses TRBV7-2 with TRBJ2-6; 9 bases map to TRBD2. V shed 4 bases and J 0 bases; nucleotides not matched to a gene: 10. This CDR3 spans 19 amino acids. Germline V gene data show CDR1 as SGHTA and CDR2 as FQGNSA. In nucleotides, the CDR3 is TGTGCCAGCAGCTCCACTCGACTAGCGGTGAGCTCTGGGGCCAACGTCCTGACTTTC. As protein: CASSSTRLAVSSGANVLTF.

This chain links TRBV7-3 with TRBJ1-1; a weak D match, TRBD1 (5 bases). This CDR3 has 14 residues. The germline gives CDR1 SGHTA, CDR2 FQGTGA. V gave up 5 bases and J gave up 6 bases, with 16 bases separating them. The DNA of the CDR3 is TGTGCCAGCAGCCAACAGGCGGGGCCCGCTGAAGCTTTCTTT. Its translation is CASSQQAGPAEAFF.

The J gene is TRBJ2-1, the V gene TRBV7-6, with 11 bases aligning to TRBD2. The J segment lost 0 bases and the V segment lost 1 base, leaving 8 bases of the junction unmatched. There are 19 residues in the CDR3. The germline CDR1 and CDR2 sequences are SGHVS and FNYEAQ. CDR3 nucleotide sequence: TGTGCCAGCAGCTTAGGCCTAGCGGGGGGCGGATCCTCCTACAATGAGCAGTTCTTC. Residues: CASSLGLAGGGSSYNEQFF. Variable domain in full (rest from reference TRBV7-6 and TRBJ2-1): GAGVSQSPRYKVTKRGQDVALRCDPISGHVSLYWYRQALGQGPEFLTYFNYEAQQDKSGLPNDRFSAERPEGSISTLTIQRTEQRDSAMYRCASSLGLAGGGSSYNEQFFGPGTRLTVL.

The CDR3 DNA follows: TGCGCCAGCAGCCCGGCAGGGGGTTTTTGGACTGAAGCTTTCTTT. The encoded protein is CASSPAGGFWTEAFF. The rearrangement uses TRBV5-1 and TRBJ1-1; 7 nucleotides match TRBD1. The CDR3 is made up of 15 amino acids. Germline assignment: CDR1 SGHRS and CDR2 YFSETQ. V shed 4 bases and J 5 bases; nucleotides not matched to a gene: 11. The full variable domain, rest sourced from reference TRBV5-1 and TRBJ1-1, is KAGVTQTPRYLIKTRGQQVTLSCSPISGHRSVSWYQQTPGQGLQFLFEYFSETQRNKGNFPGRFSGRQFSNSRSEMNVSTLELGDSALYLCASSPAGGFWTEAFFGQGTRLTVV.

The chain employs TRBV5-4 and TRBJ2-5; 9 bases align to TRBD1. This CDR3 is 13 amino acids long. The ends lost 3 bases at V and 7 bases at J; junction bases unmatched: 4. CDR1 is SGHNT, CDR2 YYREEE, per germline (reference sequence). Here the CDR3 DNA reads TGTGCCAGCAGCTGGGACAGGGTTGCGACCCAGTACTTC. This encodes CASSWDRVATQYF.

The rearrangement joins TRBV9 to TRBJ2-7; D may correspond to TRBD1 or TRBD2 (6 bases each). Germline lookup yields CDR1 SGDLS and CDR2 YYNGEE. Trimming took 3 bases from V and 10 from J, leaving 14 bases between them. The CDR3 consists of 12 residues. The CDR3 DNA reads as TGTGCCAGCAGCGATGAGTGGGGGGCACAGTACTTC. Encoded protein: CASSDEWGAQYF.

This clone has a single count. The rearrangement uses TRBV7-8 and TRBJ2-5, with D possibly matching TRBD1 (8 bases). Germline assignment: CDR1 SGHVS and CDR2 FQNEAQ. The CDR3 totals 13 residues. V dropped 1 base and J dropped 11 bases, with 14 bases sitting between them. The CDR3 loop reads CASSLGQGREQYF. The CDR3 DNA follows: TGTGCCAGCAGCTTAGGACAGGGGCGGGAGCAGTACTTC.

The V call is TRBV5-6, the J call TRBJ1-5, with a possible D match to TRBD1 (5 bases). V was shortened by 4 bases and J by 3 bases, with 17 bases between the two germline ends. The germline V gene has CDR1 SGHDT and CDR2 YYEEEE. This CDR3 contains 16 residues. In DNA, the CDR3 is TGTGCCAGCAGCCCACAGGCGGGGGGGAACAATCAGCCCCAGCATTTT. Its translation is CASSPQAGGNNQPQHF.

The V call is TRBV9, the J call TRBJ1-2; D not resolved. Trimming took off 3 bases at V and 3 bases at J, with 15 bases between the two ends. Germline lookup yields CDR1 SGDLS and CDR2 YYNGEE. This CDR3 spans 15 amino acids. CDR3 coding DNA: TGTGCCAGCAGCGCTGAGGAAGCGGACCACTATGGCTACACCTTC. This gives the protein CASSAEEADHYGYTF.

The rearrangement uses TRBV7-9 and TRBJ2-5; 15 nucleotides line up with TRBD2. The CDR3 loop spans 17 amino acids. The trim removed 5 bases at V and 3 bases at J, leaving 7 bases unmatched. Germline V gene lookup returns CDR1 SEHNR and CDR2 FQNEAQ (reference sequence). The DNA for the CDR3 is TGTGCCAGCAGCCCCGGGACTAGCGGGGGGTCTAAAGAGACCCAGTACTTC. This encodes CASSPGTSGGSKETQYF.

V and J are TRBV29-1 and TRBJ1-2, with 7 positions matching TRBD1. V was clipped by 4 bases and J by 2 bases; unmatched bases: 7. The CDR3 consists of 14 residues. Per germline, CDR1 SQVTM and CDR2 ANQGSEA. The CDR3 DNA is TGCAGCGTTGGGGAGGGGGCTCTAAACTATGGCTACACCTTC. Encoded protein: CSVGEGALNYGYTF. Together with reference TRBV29-1 and TRBJ1-2, the CDR3 gives the full variable domain: SAVISQKPSRDICQRGTSLTIQCQVDSQVTMMFWYRQQPGQSLTLIATANQGSEATYESGFVIDKFPISRPNLTFSTLTVSNMSPEDSSIYLCSVGEGALNYGYTFGSGTRLTVV.

V usage is TRBV30 and J usage is TRBJ1-5; maybe TRBD1 (5 bases). The ends were cut back, 1 base at V and 14 bases at J, with 15 bases in the middle. The CDR3 runs to 12 residues. The germline CDR1 and CDR2 sequences are GTSNPN and SVGIG (reference sequence). CDR3 sequence: CAWSDSDGAEHF. CDR3 sequence (DNA): TGTGCCTGGAGTGACTCGGACGGGGCGGAGCATTTT.

The chain combines TRBV14 with TRBJ2-3; 8 bases align to TRBD2. Germline V gene data show CDR1 as SGHDN and CDR2 as FVKESK. CDR3 length: 18 residues. The trim removed 2 bases at V and 7 bases at J, leaving 17 bases unmatched. Written as DNA, the CDR3 is TGTGCCAGCAGCCAACATATCCTAGGGACTAGGGGGTTTAATACGCAGTATTTT. This sequence encodes CASSQHILGTRGFNTQYF.

This chain joins TRBV11-3 and TRBJ2-7; 7 nucleotides match TRBD1. The V and J ends lost 5 bases and 1 base, in that order; junction bases with no gene match: 2. Germline CDR1 reads SGHNT; CDR2 reads YENEEA. The CDR3 totals 13 residues. This chain's CDR3 is CASSLRGSYEQYF. The CDR3, as DNA: TGTGCCAGCAGCCTCAGGGGGTCCTACGAGCAGTACTTC.

This clone has only one observation. V usage is TRBV4-1 and J usage is TRBJ2-3; D gene uncertain. The CDR3 sequence is 18 residues long. V was clipped by 2 bases and J by 0 bases, with 18 bases between them. Germline assignment: CDR1 MGHRA and CDR2 YSYEKL. The CDR3: CASSQRLFRGLSTDTQYF. DNA for the CDR3: TGCGCCAGCAGCCAAAGACTTTTCCGCGGATTGAGCACAGATACGCAGTATTTT.

CDR3 DNA sequence: TGTGCCAGCAGCTCCCATGGGGCGGGGGGCTATGGCTACACCTTC. Amino acids: CASSSHGAGGYGYTF. The rearrangement joins TRBV7-8 to TRBJ1-2, with D tentatively TRBD1 (5 bases). Germline values: CDR1 SGHVS, CDR2 FQNEAQ. V dropped 4 bases and J dropped 4 bases, with 16 bases sitting between them. The CDR3 covers 15 residues.

The chain uses TRBV9 and TRBJ1-1, with 7 bases aligning to TRBD1. V shed 5 bases, J shed 0 bases, and the junction held 7 bases outside the gene matches. There are 15 residues in the CDR3. The germline CDR1 and CDR2 sequences are SGDLS and YYNGEE. The CDR3: CASSRRGQLNTEAFF. The CDR3 DNA sequence: TGTGCCAGCAGTCGACGGGGACAGCTGAACACTGAAGCTTTCTTT.

The chain links TRBV7-6 to TRBJ2-7; D gene uncertain. The CDR3 is 16 residues long. Deletions cut 4 bases from V and 2 bases from J, with 18 bases between. Germline V gene sequence: CDR1 SGHVS, CDR2 FNYEAQ. The DNA for the CDR3 is TGTGCCAGCAGCTCCAGGACCAATCAAGGCCCCTACGAGCAGTACTTC. It is translated as CASSSRTNQGPYEQYF.